The entry below describes one TCR beta chain. The data stem from a study of blood T cell repertoires in COVID-19. Background on the study: Specimens from acute and convalescent COVID-19 originated in the United States, Italy and Spain. T cells, B-cell-depleted T cells, or PBMCs provided the cDNA or gDNA that served as material.

Germline V gives CDR1 SGDLS, CDR2 YYNGEE. V lost 0 bases to trimming and J lost 5 bases, with 11 bases between them. The CDR3 has 14 residues. Authors' analysis steps: Cell counts per sample came from amplifying reference gene primers. Assay used: immunoSEQ multiplex PCR; TCRdb lists only in-frame clones, some missing. D and trimming were read from the DNA, whereas the V and J calls and clone size are those reported in that table. The table lists 200,000 to 250,000 clones, under 85% of them singletons. Seattle-derived patients entered the study during active infection and were followed longitudinally.

This sequence was found in a woman aged 30 to 39 with COVID-19, enrolled during active disease. Sequenced sample: peripheral blood. This chain joins TRBV9 and TRBJ1-2; D not resolved. The CDR3 reads CASSVDGRLYGYTF. In DNA form, the CDR3 reads TGTGCCAGCAGCGTAGACGGCAGGCTGTATGGCTACACCTTC.